This T cell receptor beta chain was identified in a study of blood T cells in healthy people across ages. PCR was performed a second time for about 6 to 11 cycles using a sample-barcoded 5' primer and a J-beta primer mix. Each CDR3 protein is one row after TCRdb ran MiXCR on the 5' RACE reads. The sample comprises some 1.5 million distinct CDR3 sequences, under 30% of which are singletons, and 7.7% rests with the top ten. At least ten counts were recorded for this clonotype. The antigen is undetermined. Study-wide results and caveats: TCR beta diversity, measured per million T cells, fell in a roughly linear way with age.

Sample donors were healthy Caucasian individuals that came from Russia, aged 6 to 90. CDR1 DFQATT and CDR2 SNEGSKA come from the germline V gene (reference sequence). Trimming at V came to 1 base and at J to 1 base, leaving 6 bases not matched to a gene. The CDR3 length is 16 residues. What was sequenced was blood. The origin of this receptor is a woman aged 30 to 39 in good health. The chain has TRBV20-1 and TRBJ2-5; 10 nucleotides agree with TRBD2. The CDR3 sequence: CSARGLAGGRQETQYF. DNA of the CDR3: TGCAGTGCTAGAGGCTTAGCGGGGGGCCGCCAAGAGACCCAGTACTTC.